The 18 T cell receptor beta chains below come from one sample, sequenced in a study of T cell responses to AZD1222 COVID-19 vaccine. The table came from immunoSEQ multiplex PCR; TCRdb's copy has only in-frame clones and leaves some out. Of tens of thousands of clones in the sample, roughly four fifths were seen once. Material: peripheral blood, obtained 28 days after the second AZD1222 dose. These receptors were taken from an adult who received the AZD1222 COVID-19 vaccine.

The chain has TRBV20-1 and TRBJ1-2; D call uncertain. The CDR3 is 11 residues long. From germline, CDR1 is DFQATT and CDR2 SNEGSKA (reference sequence). The V and J ends lost 1 base and 6 bases respectively, with 6 bases between them. The CDR3 nucleotides are TGCAGTGCTAGAGGGGGTGATGGCTACACCTTC. Translation gives CSARGGDGYTF.

The rearrangement uses TRBV29-1 and TRBJ1-1, with D unresolved. CDR3 length equals 14 residues. CDR1 is SQVTM and CDR2 is ANQGSEA in the germline V gene. The V end was cut by 0 bases, the J end by 1 base, with 9 bases between. The CDR3 sequence: CSVEEVPGNTEAFF. The CDR3 nucleotides read TGCAGCGTTGAAGAGGTCCCGGGGAACACTGAAGCTTTCTTT.

The chain has TRBV15 and TRBJ2-3; possibly TRBD1 for D (6 bases). CDR3 length equals 16 residues. The V end was cut by 5 bases, the J end by 2 bases, with 17 bases between. CDR1 and CDR2 (germline): LNHNV, YYDKDF (reference sequence). The CDR3: CATSDLYGDTTDTQYF. CDR3 DNA: TGTGCCACCAGCGATCTCTACGGGGACACCACAGATACGCAGTATTTT.

The rearrangement uses TRBV4-2 and TRBJ1-4, with D perhaps TRBD1 (5 bases). V was shortened by 4 bases and J by 3 bases, with 21 bases between the two germline ends. Germline CDR1 reads LGHNA; CDR2 reads YNFKEQ. The CDR3 spans 18 residues. CDR3 sequence: CASSRRGGRTFANEKLFF. The CDR3 DNA reads as TGTGCCAGCAGCCGCCGGGGGGGACGGACATTTGCTAATGAAAAACTGTTTTTT.

This clone was seen a single time. The chain is built from TRBV7-9 and TRBJ2-7; D call uncertain. Germline-derived CDR1 and CDR2 are SEHNR and FQNEAQ (reference sequence). V was pared by 4 bases and J by 2 bases, with 9 bases between. CDR3 length equals 13 residues. The CDR3 nucleotides read TGTGCCAGCAGCTCCGTAGGGCCCTACGAGCAGTACTTC. It codes for CASSSVGPYEQYF.

This chain links TRBV7-3 with TRBJ2-7, with D unclear. The V end was cut by 5 bases, the J end by 8 bases, with 7 bases between. In germline, CDR1 is SGHTA, CDR2 FQGTGA. This CDR3 has 10 amino acids. CDR3 nucleotides: TGTGCCAGCAGCATTGGAAAGCAGTACTTC. Its protein is CASSIGKQYF.

The CDR3 is CASSLNGWGRKQAEQYF. The CDR3 region has the DNA TGTGCCAGCAGCCTTAATGGGTGGGGTCGGAAACAGGCCGAGCAGTACTTC. The rearrangement uses TRBV7-9 and TRBJ2-7, with a possible D match to TRBD1 (5 bases). This CDR3 contains 17 residues. Germline V gene sequence: CDR1 SEHNR, CDR2 FQNEAQ (reference sequence). The V gene lost 5 bases and the J gene lost 6 bases, with 26 bases spanning the gap.

The V and J genes are TRBV2 and TRBJ1-6; D gene ambiguous. Germline V CDR1 and CDR2: SNHLY, FYNNEI. Between the trimmed V and J ends, which lost 5 bases and 3 bases, there was a span of 11 bases. The CDR3 is 15 residues long. The CDR3 protein is CASSTRQFYNSPLHF. Here the CDR3 DNA reads TGTGCCAGCAGTACCCGACAATTCTATAATTCACCCCTCCACTTT.

This sequence joins TRBV5-5 and TRBJ2-5, with 11 bases lining up with TRBD2. There are 16 residues in the CDR3. Trimming removed 4 bases from V and 1 base from J; junction bases left unmatched: 6. Per germline, CDR1 SGHKS and CDR2 YYEKEE (reference sequence). The CDR3 DNA sequence: TGTGCCAGCAGCCCCCTAGCGGGAGGACCCCAAGAGACCCAGTACTTC. Amino acid sequence: CASSPLAGGPQETQYF.

The rearrangement joins TRBV19 to TRBJ2-5, with D possibly being TRBD1 (5 bases). V lost 1 base to trimming and J lost 7 bases, with 13 bases between them. CDR1 LNHDA and CDR2 SQIVND come from the germline V gene (reference sequence). The CDR3 length is 14 residues. In nucleotides, the CDR3 is TGTGCCAGTAGTATAGCCAAGCCCCAGGGGACCCAGTACTTC. This gives the protein CASSIAKPQGTQYF.

The chain joins TRBV9 to TRBJ1-2; 7 bases map to TRBD1. There are 15 residues in the CDR3. CDR1 and CDR2 from the germline V gene are SGDLS and YYNGEE. With 3 bases clipped from V and 6 bases from J, the junction kept 11 bases outside the gene matches. The CDR3 DNA reads TGTGCCAGCAGCGCCTCCCACAGGGGATGGGATGGCTACACCTTC. Its protein product is CASSASHRGWDGYTF.

This sequence joins TRBV28 and TRBJ2-1, with 9 positions matching TRBD1. This CDR3 has 16 residues. J was trimmed by 8 bases and V by 4 bases; bases with no gene match: 12. In germline, CDR1 is MDHEN, CDR2 SYDVKM. The CDR3 protein is CASSSPRDRAGDEQFF. The CDR3, as DNA: TGTGCCAGCAGTTCACCCCGGGACAGGGCCGGAGATGAGCAGTTCTTC.

The chain has TRBV6-5 and TRBJ2-1; 7 bases match TRBD2. The CDR3 is made up of 14 amino acids. V was pared by 2 bases and J by 7 bases, with 5 bases of the junction left unmatched. Germline V gene data show CDR1 as MNHEY and CDR2 as SVGAGI. The DNA of the CDR3 is TGTGCCAGCAGTTACGGCAGAGCGGGGAATGAGCAGTTCTTC. Protein: CASSYGRAGNEQFF.

In its sample, this clone was seen a few times. J is TRBJ1-5 and V is TRBV2, with a weak D call TRBD1 (5 bases). Trimming took 6 bases from V and 1 from J, leaving 10 bases between them. Germline V CDR1 and CDR2: SNHLY, FYNNEI. The CDR3 runs to 14 residues. The chain's CDR3 is CASSPGYSNQPQHF. In DNA form, the CDR3 reads TGTGCCAGCAGCCCAGGGTACAGCAATCAGCCCCAGCATTTT.

The chain carries TRBV4-1 and TRBJ2-7, with D perhaps matching TRBD2 (5 bases). Trimming took 4 bases from V and 0 from J, leaving 13 bases between them. The CDR3 is 15 amino acids. Germline CDR1 is MGHRA and CDR2 is YSYEKL. The CDR3: CASSPSLAFSYEQYF. CDR3 coding DNA: TGCGCCAGCAGCCCCTCCCTAGCTTTCTCCTACGAGCAGTACTTC.

The chain joins TRBV10-3 to TRBJ2-1, with 7 bases fitting TRBD2. Germline-derived CDR1 and CDR2 are ENHRY and SYGVKD. This CDR3 comprises 16 residues. With 2 bases clipped from V and 4 bases from J, the junction kept 8 bases outside the gene matches. The CDR3 loop is CAISENKRDSYNEQFF. Here the CDR3 DNA reads TGTGCCATCAGTGAGAATAAGCGGGATAGTTACAATGAGCAGTTCTTC.

The chain combines TRBV10-3 with TRBJ2-7, with 9 bases matching TRBD2. The CDR3 extends over 13 amino acids. The V gene end was trimmed by 11 bases and the J gene end by 5 bases; junction bases not matched to a gene: 10. Germline assignment: CDR1 ENHRY and CDR2 SYGVKD. The CDR3 reads CAVQREEGHEQYF. The CDR3 DNA reads as TGTGCCGTACAGCGGGAGGAGGGCCACGAGCAGTACTTC.

The chain is built from TRBV7-9 and TRBJ2-7; D ambiguous. The ends were cut back, 0 bases at V and 1 base at J, with 4 bases in the middle. The CDR3 covers 13 residues. Germline loops: CDR1 SEHNR, CDR2 FQNEAQ (reference sequence). The DNA for the CDR3 is TGTGCCAGCAGCTTAGCAGATTCCTACGAGCAGTACTTC. It codes for CASSLADSYEQYF. The variable domain in full, with the rest retrieved from reference TRBV7-9 and TRBJ2-7, is DTGVSQNPRHKITKRGQNVTFRCDPISEHNRLYWYRQTLGQGPEFLTYFQNEAQLEKSRLLSDRFSAERPKGSFSTLEIQRTEQGDSAMYLCASSLADSYEQYFGPGTRLTVT.